This T cell receptor beta chain was recorded in a study of T cell repertoires in ileal Crohn's disease (dated by TCRdb to between 2018 and 2021). Concerning the study at large: The median duration of disease was approximately 8.5 years, and at the time of surgery approximately 34% of patients were active smokers. Roughly half of the patients were given postoperative therapy, with approximately 18 on anti-TNF agents and about a dozen on thiopurines. TCR repertoire analysis was performed in about 61 Crohn's disease patients drawn from a prospective multicentre cohort. M6 samples consisted of neoterminal ileum biopsies collected during postoperative colonoscopy. The study sequenced 171 mucosal samples from 50 to 65 patients, taken at several locations on the surgical specimen and at postoperative endoscopy. Endoscopic postoperative recurrence was defined by a Rutgeerts score above i0. The study was conducted in parallel with a multicentre cohort built to find predictors of early endoscopic recurrence after ileocolonic resection. Surgery was performed for a complication in all patients, with stricturing disease in roughly 60% and penetrating disease in approximately 40%. What the authors observed across the whole study: Only a subgroup of patients, of unstated size, had mucosal CD4 and CD8 T cells sorted and sequenced. Sorted CD8 T cells carried more high-frequency clones than CD4 T cells, suggesting mucosal expansions were mainly CD8. Within the first year after surgery, the timing of postoperative endoscopy varied, and the median delay was about seven months. Higher high-frequency clone percentages at surgery were associated with endoscopic recurrence; all patients with clonality above 26.8% (18/57) had recurrence. A significantly higher proportion of clonal expansions was observed in active smokers at surgery than in non-smokers (roughly 27% vs 19%, p=0.02).

For this clone: Its antigen target is currently unknown. The record has no base qualities; no much larger clone is one base away.

The meaning of the sample's time point label: neoterminal ileum biopsy at postoperative endoscopy, about 6 months after surgery. Adults with ileal or ileocolonic Crohn's disease for whom ileocolonic resection was indicated were considered eligible. Before DNA extraction, whole ileal mucosal biopsies were kept frozen at -80 degrees C. Genomic DNA was extracted from frozen whole biopsies using a TRizol-based method and was quantified with a NanoDrop 2000 spectrophotometer. CDR1 and CDR2 (MGHRA, YSYEKL) derive from the germline V gene. V has 1 base trimmed and J has 0 bases trimmed; junction bases matching no gene number 6. Measured from the cysteine to the phenylalanine, the CDR3 is 18 residues long. Only the CDR3 part of the read is kept: 54 bases, read in frame from the first base. For commercial TCRB immunosequencing, about 500 nanograms of biopsy DNA were submitted for each sample. Adaptive Biotechnology amplified CDR3 regions from genomic DNA with a two-step multiplex PCR that controlled for amplification bias. Primers for every V and J gene segment were used in the first PCR, and barcodes and Illumina adapters were added in the second PCR. An Illumina instrument was used to sequence the CDR3 libraries. The authors' pipeline ran thus. The analysis used both the pipelines supplied by the vendor and custom analysis of the raw data in R/Bioconductor with R version 3.3.0. Clonality, which ranges from 0 to 1, was calculated as the inverse of the normalised Shannon entropy across all productive clones. High-frequency clones were defined as the share of the repertoire occupied by the top 100 clones, with only clones passing a 95% confidence test being retained. Repertoire diversity was measured with the Simpson index, and overlap between samples was measured with the Morisita-Horn index. TCRdb stores this immuneACCESS table with in-frame sequences only. Part of the clones is absent; in the studies checked, under half of the shortfall reflects unresolved V genes, and no reason is known for the rest. V and J calls and clone size follow that table, whereas D and trimming were derived from the DNA. Within this sample are roughly 4,000 clones, with under 80% of them counted one time only. The ten largest clonotypes hold over 10% of the sample.

The TCR comes from an adult with Crohn's disease. Sequences were obtained from ileal tissue. This chain is built from TRBV4-1 and TRBJ1-6; TRBD1 matches 7 bases in the middle. The DNA is as follows: TGCGCCAGCAGCCAAGCTACAGGGGATAGCTCCTATAATTCACCCCTCCACTTT. The encoded protein is CASSQATGDSSYNSPLHF.